These T cell receptor beta chains were read from a single sample in a study of cytomegalovirus exposure and HLA in healthy donors. Only in-frame clones appear in the TCRdb table, and some are missing; sequencing was by immunoSEQ multiplex PCR. The data show under 150,000 clones, less than 85% seen once. Sequencing was performed on PBMCs. The receptors stem from a man aged 35-49 years in good health and CMV-seronegative. Each CDR3 is given with its conserved first and last residue. Each record gives: V gene, D gene, clone size, J gene, CDR3 protein, CDR3 DNA. The D gene is left open where the match is weak. Some rows mark clone size as missing; the rest say once, few, many or name a class of expanded clone.

TRBV11-1	-	-	TRBJ2-1	CASSPYNEQFF	TGTGCCAGCAGCCCTTACAATGAGCAGTTCTTC
TRBV27	-	-	TRBJ1-2	CASSFRGLANYGYTF	TGTGCCAGCAGTTTCAGAGGGTTGGCTAACTATGGCTACACCTTC
TRBV6-4	-	once	TRBJ2-7	CASSVQPGAAYEQYF	TGTGCCAGCAGTGTCCAACCGGGAGCAGCTTACGAGCAGTACTTC
TRBV5-1	TRBD1	-	TRBJ1-1	CASSSQPGQGGAFF	TGCGCCAGCAGCTCTCAGCCGGGACAGGGAGGAGCTTTCTTT
TRBV4-2	-	few	TRBJ2-1	CASRPLRDSYEQFF	TGTGCCAGCAGACCCCTCCGGGACTCCTATGAGCAGTTCTTC
TRBV6-5	TRBD2	-	TRBJ2-7	CASSPPGRTSYEQYF	TGTGCCAGCAGTCCCCCCGGGAGGACCTCCTACGAGCAGTACTTC
TRBV4-1	-	-	TRBJ2-7	CASSQVILNYEQYF	TGCGCCAGCAGCCAAGTCATCCTAAACTACGAGCAGTACTTC
TRBV27	TRBD2	-	TRBJ2-7	CASSLLPGLAGEYEQYF	TGTGCCAGCAGTTTATTACCGGGACTAGCGGGGGAGTACGAGCAGTACTTC
TRBV27	-	-	TRBJ2-1	CASFEAGAGNEQFF	TGTGCCAGCTTCGAGGCAGGGGCCGGGAATGAGCAGTTCTTC
TRBV19	-	-	TRBJ2-2	CAGGLAGADTGELFF	TGTGCCGGGGGCCTCGCAGGGGCAGACACCGGGGAGCTGTTTTTT
TRBV7-3	-	-	TRBJ2-2	CASSLISAAGELFF	TGTGCCAGCAGCTTAATTTCAGCGGCCGGGGAGCTGTTTTTT
TRBV6-5	-	once	TRBJ1-3	CASSYGTSGNTIYF	TGTGCCAGCAGTTACGGCACCTCTGGAAACACCATATATTTT
TRBV4-3	TRBD2	-	TRBJ2-1	CASSRQRGSYNEQFF	TGCGCCAGCAGCCGCCAGCGGGGCTCCTACAATGAGCAGTTCTTC
TRBV29-1	-	-	TRBJ1-2	CSAPGGRGGYTF	TGCAGCGCCCCTGGAGGGCGTGGTGGCTACACCTTC
TRBV5-1	TRBD1	-	TRBJ2-1	CASSSPGTGYNEQFF	TGCGCCAGCAGCTCCCCCGGGACAGGGTACAATGAGCAGTTCTTC
TRBV27	TRBD2	-	TRBJ2-1	CASRILAGDGEQFF	TGTGCCAGCAGAATCTTAGCGGGGGATGGCGAGCAGTTCTTC
TRBV15	TRBD1	-	TRBJ2-7	CATSRGGQGLSYEQYF	TGTGCCACCAGCAGGGGTGGACAGGGCCTTTCCTACGAGCAGTACTTC
TRBV30	-	-	TRBJ1-1	CAWNSGHLNTEAFF	TGTGCCTGGAACTCGGGACATCTGAACACTGAAGCTTTCTTT
TRBV18	TRBD1	few	TRBJ1-2	CASSPPPGGRIYTF	TGTGCCAGCTCACCACCTCCAGGGGGCCGTATTTACACCTTC
TRBV6-5	-	-	TRBJ2-7	CASSLTWGPGYEQYF	TGTGCCAGCAGCCTTACGTGGGGGCCCGGGTACGAGCAGTACTTC
TRBV19	TRBD1	-	TRBJ2-2	CASTTFDRADTGELFF	TGTGCCAGTACCACGTTTGACAGGGCAGACACCGGGGAGCTGTTTTTT
TRBV6-1	TRBD1	-	TRBJ1-4	CASRGTGSNEKLFF	TGTGCCAGCAGAGGGACAGGCAGTAATGAAAAACTGTTTTTT
TRBV29-1	-	few	TRBJ2-7	CSVVASETYEQYF	TGCAGCGTTGTAGCATCCGAGACCTACGAGCAGTACTTC
TRBV7-2	TRBD1	-	TRBJ1-2	CASSSVTGTGFGYTF	TGTGCCAGCAGCTCAGTAACCGGGACAGGGTTTGGCTACACCTTC
TRBV7-2	TRBD1	-	TRBJ2-1	CASSLTRDRKNEQFF	TGTGCCAGCAGCTTAACGAGGGACAGAAAAAATGAGCAGTTCTTC
TRBV27	TRBD1	-	TRBJ2-7	CASIVTGPPYEQYF	TGTGCCAGCATCGTGACAGGGCCCCCCTACGAGCAGTACTTC
TRBV9	-	-	TRBJ2-1	CASSTGYNEQFF	TGTGCCAGCTCGACGGGGTACAATGAGCAGTTCTTC
TRBV19	-	-	TRBJ2-1	CASSNWTSYNEQFF	TGTGCCAGTAGTAACTGGACATCTTACAATGAGCAGTTCTTC
TRBV6-6	TRBD1	few	TRBJ2-1	CASSYSGTGGGEQFF	TGTGCCAGCAGTTACTCTGGGACAGGGGGCGGTGAGCAGTTCTTC
TRBV10-1	-	-	TRBJ2-4	CASSGVSSVIAKNIQYF	TGCGCCAGCAGTGGAGTTAGCTCCGTTATAGCCAAAAACATTCAGTACTTC
TRBV28	-	-	TRBJ1-5	CASRDQSQGWYQPQHF	TGTGCCAGCAGGGATCAGTCCCAGGGGTGGTATCAGCCCCAGCATTTT
TRBV14	-	-	TRBJ1-2	CASSQDPAGVGGYTF	TGTGCCAGCAGCCAAGACCCTGCGGGGGTGGGAGGCTACACCTTC
TRBV28	TRBD1	once	TRBJ1-5	CASSPRGQGGGYGNQPQHF	TGTGCCAGCAGTCCCCGCGGACAGGGGGGGGGATATGGCAATCAGCCCCAGCATTTT
TRBV7-2	TRBD1	-	TRBJ2-2	CASSLGTGGESGELFF	TGTGCCAGCAGCTTAGGAACAGGGGGTGAGTCCGGGGAGCTGTTTTTT
TRBV5-8	-	few	TRBJ2-7	CASSPRGLGRSEQYF	TGTGCCAGCAGCCCCAGGGGCCTAGGTCGATCCGAGCAGTACTTC
TRBV10-1	TRBD1	-	TRBJ2-2	CANRTGVKSGELFF	TGCGCCAACAGGACAGGGGTTAAGTCCGGGGAGCTGTTTTTT
TRBV7-2	-	-	TRBJ2-7	CASSDGVGARGQYF	TGTGCCAGCAGCGACGGAGTGGGGGCCCGGGGGCAGTACTTC
TRBV7-2	TRBD2	-	TRBJ2-3	CASSLAYGLAYMDTQYF	TGTGCCAGCAGCTTAGCCTACGGACTAGCTTACATGGATACGCAGTATTTT
TRBV5-6	TRBD1	-	TRBJ1-2	CASSLEGAYYGYTF	TGTGCCAGCAGCTTGGAGGGGGCCTACTATGGCTACACCTTC